This T cell receptor beta chain was identified during a study of shared clonotypes between healthy human individuals. On the study more broadly: Donors, aged 18 to 49, were a couple of women and three men.

Profiling relied on immunoSEQ multiplex PCR, and the TCRdb table lists in-frame clones only, not all of them. The table records 2 million to 2.5 million clones, more than 80% of them present only once. CDR3 length: 15 residues. After removal of 1 base from V and 4 bases from J, the junction contained 7 bases not matched to a gene. Germline V gives CDR1 SGHDT, CDR2 YYEEEE. The V and J genes are TRBV5-6 and TRBJ2-5, with 7 nucleotides matching TRBD2. The source material was naive CD4+ T cells from PBMCs. As to subset: CD45RA+ positively selected. The TCR comes from a man between 18 and 29 years old in good health. Some clones in this sample may be carry-over from other donors' samples. The CDR3 loop is CASSLIGLGVETQYF. The CDR3 nucleotides are TGTGCCAGCAGCTTGATCGGACTAGGGGTAGAGACCCAGTACTTC.